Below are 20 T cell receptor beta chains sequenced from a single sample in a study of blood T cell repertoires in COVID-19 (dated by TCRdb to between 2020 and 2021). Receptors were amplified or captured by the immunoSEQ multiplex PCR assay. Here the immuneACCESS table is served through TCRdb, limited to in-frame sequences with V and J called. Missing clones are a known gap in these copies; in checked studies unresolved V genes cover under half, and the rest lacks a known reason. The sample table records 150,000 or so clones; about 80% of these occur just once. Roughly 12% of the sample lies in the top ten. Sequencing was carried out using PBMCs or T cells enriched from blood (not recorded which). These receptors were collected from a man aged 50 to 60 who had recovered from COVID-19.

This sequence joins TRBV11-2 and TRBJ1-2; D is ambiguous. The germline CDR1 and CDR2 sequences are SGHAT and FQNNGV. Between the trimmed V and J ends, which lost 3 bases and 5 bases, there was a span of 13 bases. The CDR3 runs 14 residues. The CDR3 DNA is TGTGCCAGCAGCTTTCTAAACGGAGTATATGGCTACACCTTC. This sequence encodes CASSFLNGVYGYTF.

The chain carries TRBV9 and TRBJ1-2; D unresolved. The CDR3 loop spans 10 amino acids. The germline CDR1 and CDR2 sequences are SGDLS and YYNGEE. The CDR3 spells CPSRVTSYTF. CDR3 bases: TGTCCGAGCAGAGTTACAAGCTACACCTTC.

Written as DNA, the CDR3 is TGTGCCAGTAGTCCACAGGGGGCAGATGGCTACACCTTC. Protein product: CASSPQGADGYTF. This chain uses TRBV19 with TRBJ1-2; TRBD1 matches 9 bases. The CDR3 loop spans 13 amino acids. Germline lookup yields CDR1 LNHDA and CDR2 SQIVND (reference sequence). After removal of 5 bases from V and 6 bases from J, the junction contained 4 bases not matched to a gene.

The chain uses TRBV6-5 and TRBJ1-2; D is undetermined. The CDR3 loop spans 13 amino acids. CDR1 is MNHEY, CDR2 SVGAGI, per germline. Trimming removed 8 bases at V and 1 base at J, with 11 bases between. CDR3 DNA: TGTGCCAGCTACTCAACAGTTAACTATGGCTACACCTTC. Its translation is CASYSTVNYGYTF.

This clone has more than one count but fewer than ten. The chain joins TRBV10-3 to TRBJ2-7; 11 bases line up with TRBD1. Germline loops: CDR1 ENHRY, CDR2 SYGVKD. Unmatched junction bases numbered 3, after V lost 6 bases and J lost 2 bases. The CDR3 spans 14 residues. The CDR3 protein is CAIRPGQGAYEQYF. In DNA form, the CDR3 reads TGTGCCATCAGACCGGGACAGGGGGCCTACGAGCAGTACTTC.

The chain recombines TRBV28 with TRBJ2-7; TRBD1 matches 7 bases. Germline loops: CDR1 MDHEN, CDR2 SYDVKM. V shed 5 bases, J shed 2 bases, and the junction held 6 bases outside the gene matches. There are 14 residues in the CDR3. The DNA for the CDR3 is TGTGCCAGCAGTCCTAGGACAGGACCCTACGAGCAGTACTTC. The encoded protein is CASSPRTGPYEQYF.

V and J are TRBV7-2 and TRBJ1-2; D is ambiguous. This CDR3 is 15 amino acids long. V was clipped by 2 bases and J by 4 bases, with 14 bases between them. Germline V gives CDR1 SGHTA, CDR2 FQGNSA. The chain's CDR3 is CASSLFPGLGYGYTF. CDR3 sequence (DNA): TGTGCCAGCAGCTTATTTCCCGGGTTGGGCTATGGCTACACCTTC.

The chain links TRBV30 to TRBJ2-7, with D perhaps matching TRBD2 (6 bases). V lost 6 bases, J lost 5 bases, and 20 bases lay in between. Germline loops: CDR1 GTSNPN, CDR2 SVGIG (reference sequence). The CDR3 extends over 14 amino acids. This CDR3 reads CACSRGSLGNEQYF. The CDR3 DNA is TGTGCCTGTTCTCGGGGGTCGCTTGGGAACGAGCAGTACTTC.

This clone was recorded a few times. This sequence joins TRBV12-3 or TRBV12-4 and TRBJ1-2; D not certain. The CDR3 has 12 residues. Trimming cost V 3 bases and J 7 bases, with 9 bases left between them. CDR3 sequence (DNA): TGTGCCAGCAGTTTGAGTTCGGGTGGCTACACCTTC. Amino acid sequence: CASSLSSGGYTF.

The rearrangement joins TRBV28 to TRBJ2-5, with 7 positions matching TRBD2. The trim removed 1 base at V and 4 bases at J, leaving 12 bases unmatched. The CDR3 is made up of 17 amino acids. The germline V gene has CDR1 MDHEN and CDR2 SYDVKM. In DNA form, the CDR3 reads TGTGCCAGCAGTTTATTGCTCCGGGGGGTAGTACGAGAGACCCAGTACTTC. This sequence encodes CASSLLLRGVVRETQYF.

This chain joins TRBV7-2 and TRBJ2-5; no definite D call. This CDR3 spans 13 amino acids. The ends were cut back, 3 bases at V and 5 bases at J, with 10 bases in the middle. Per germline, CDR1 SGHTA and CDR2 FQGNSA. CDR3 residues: CASSLKSWETQYF. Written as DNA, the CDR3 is TGTGCCAGCAGCTTGAAGAGTTGGGAGACCCAGTACTTC.

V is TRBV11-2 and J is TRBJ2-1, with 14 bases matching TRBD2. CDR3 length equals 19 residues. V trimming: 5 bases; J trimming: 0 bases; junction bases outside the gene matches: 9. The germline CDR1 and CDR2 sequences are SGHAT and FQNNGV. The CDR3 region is CASSQGLAGVGYSYNEQFF. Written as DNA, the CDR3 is TGTGCCAGCAGCCAGGGACTAGCGGGGGTCGGGTACTCCTACAATGAGCAGTTCTTC.

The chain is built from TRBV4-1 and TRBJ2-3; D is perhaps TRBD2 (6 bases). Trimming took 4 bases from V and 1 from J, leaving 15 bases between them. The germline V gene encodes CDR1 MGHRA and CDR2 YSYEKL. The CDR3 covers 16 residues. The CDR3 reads CASSLPPGVGTDTQYF. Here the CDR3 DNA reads TGCGCCAGCAGCCTACCCCCGGGGGTAGGCACAGATACGCAGTATTTT.

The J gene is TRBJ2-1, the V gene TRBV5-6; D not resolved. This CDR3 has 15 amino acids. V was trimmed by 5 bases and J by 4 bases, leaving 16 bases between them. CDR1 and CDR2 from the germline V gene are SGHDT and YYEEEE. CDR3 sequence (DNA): TGTGCCAGCAGTTACGACACCTTTGGGTACAATGAGCAGTTCTTC. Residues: CASSYDTFGYNEQFF. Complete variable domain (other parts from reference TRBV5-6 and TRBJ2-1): DAGVTQSPTHLIKTRGQQVTLRCSPKSGHDTVSWYQQALGQGPQFIFQYYEEEERQRGNFPDRFSGHQFPNYSSELNVNALLLGDSALYLCASSYDTFGYNEQFFGPGTRLTVL.

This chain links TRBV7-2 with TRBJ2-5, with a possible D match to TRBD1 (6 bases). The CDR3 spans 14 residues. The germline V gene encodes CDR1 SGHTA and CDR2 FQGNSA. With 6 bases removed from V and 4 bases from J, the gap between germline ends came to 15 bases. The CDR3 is CASSLTGKSETQYF. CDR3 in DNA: TGTGCCAGCAGTCTAACAGGGAAGTCAGAGACCCAGTACTTC.

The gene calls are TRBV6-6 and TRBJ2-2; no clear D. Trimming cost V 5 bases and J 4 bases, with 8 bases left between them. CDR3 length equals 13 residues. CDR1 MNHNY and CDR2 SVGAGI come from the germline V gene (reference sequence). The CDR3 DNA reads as TGTGCCAGCAGTGCAGGTATCACCGGGGAGCTGTTTTTT. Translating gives CASSAGITGELFF.

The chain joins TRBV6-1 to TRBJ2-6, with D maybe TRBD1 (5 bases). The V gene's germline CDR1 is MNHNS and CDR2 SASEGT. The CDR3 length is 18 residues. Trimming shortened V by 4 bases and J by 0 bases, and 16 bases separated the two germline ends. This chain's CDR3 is CASSASGSFYSGANVLTF. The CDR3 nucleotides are TGTGCCAGCAGTGCATCAGGGTCCTTTTACTCTGGGGCCAACGTCCTGACTTTC.

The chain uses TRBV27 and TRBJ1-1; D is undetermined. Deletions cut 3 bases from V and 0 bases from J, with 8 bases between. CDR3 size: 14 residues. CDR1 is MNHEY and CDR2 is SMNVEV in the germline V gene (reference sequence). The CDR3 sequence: CASSFDPVNTEAFF. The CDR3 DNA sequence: TGTGCCAGCAGTTTTGATCCGGTGAACACTGAAGCTTTCTTT.

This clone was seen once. This CDR3 reads CASSRGTGAATEAFF. The CDR3 DNA is TGTGCCAGCAGCCGAGGGACAGGCGCGGCGACTGAAGCTTTCTTT. The chain uses TRBV3-1 (or the pseudogene TRBV3-2) and TRBJ1-1; 8 bases line up with TRBD1. The CDR3 is 15 amino acids. The germline V gene encodes CDR1 LGHDT and CDR2 YNNKEL (reference sequence). The ends lost 4 bases at V and 5 bases at J; junction bases unmatched: 9.

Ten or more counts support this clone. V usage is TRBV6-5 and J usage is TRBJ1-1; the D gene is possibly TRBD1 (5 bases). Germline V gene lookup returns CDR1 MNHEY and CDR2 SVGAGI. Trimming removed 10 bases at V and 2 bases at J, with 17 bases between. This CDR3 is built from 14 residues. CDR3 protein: CATSYLQGNTEAFF. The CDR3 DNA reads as TGTGCCACCTCGTATCTTCAGGGTAACACTGAAGCTTTCTTT.